This note documents a single T cell receptor beta chain sequence. Selected positively for CCR7 and CD45RO-negative, naive CD8 cells excluded terminally differentiated effector memory CD45RA+ cells. Healthy adults negative for HIV, lacking recent acute infections or vaccinations, served as donors. The record originates from a study of shared clonotypes between healthy human individuals. Looked up from germline, CDR1 is KGHSH and CDR2 is LQKENI. CDR3 length equals 15 residues. With 2 bases removed from V and 4 bases from J, the gap between germline ends came to 14 bases. Original handling: Filtering differed, since immunoSEQ gave only junction sequences and no quality scores. The method was immunoSEQ multiplex PCR; TCRdb's version includes in-frame clones alone and lacks a portion of them. The V and J calls and clone size come from that table; D and trimming were worked out from the DNA. The table has about 2 million clones, roughly 95% seen once.

The gene calls are TRBV18 and TRBJ1-2, with a weak D call TRBD1 (6 bases). This receptor was identified in a man younger than 35 in good health. The material sequenced was naive CD8+ T cells sorted from blood. The chain's CDR3 is CASSPDDRLLYGYTF. The DNA of the CDR3 is TGTGCCAGCTCACCAGACGACAGGTTACTCTATGGCTACACCTTC. Filled out from reference TRBV18 and TRBJ1-2, the complete variable domain reads NAGVMQNPRHLVRRRGQEARLRCSPMKGHSHVYWYRQLPEEGLKFMVYLQKENIIDESGMPKERFSAEFPKEGPSILRIQQVVRGDSAAYFCASSPDDRLLYGYTFGSGTRLTVV.